This T cell receptor beta chain originates from a study of blood T cell repertoires in COVID-19. Germline CDR1 and CDR2: MDHEN and SYDVKM. This CDR3 spans 13 amino acids. The V and J ends lost 3 bases and 1 base respectively, with 7 bases between them. Sequencing was performed with immunoSEQ multiplex PCR; in TCRdb, only in-frame clones are kept and a portion is missing. Here the sample spans about 50,000 clones, 89% being singletons. The clonotype was recovered from a human donor in a cohort sampled during active COVID-19. The sample comprised peripheral blood. The chain joins TRBV28 to TRBJ2-7; a weak D match, TRBD1 (5 bases). The CDR3 bases are TGTGCCAGCAGTTTTGACAGTTCCTACGAGCAGTACTTC. This sequence encodes CASSFDSSYEQYF.